This entry features one TCR beta chain sequence. What it recognizes is unknown. The sample is drawn from a study of T cell responses to AZD1222 COVID-19 vaccine. Study-level points and caveats: Sampled repertoires all dated from after the peak T cell response. A reported finding is that nearly half of spike-specific TCRs target unmutated variant regions.

V lost 8 bases and J lost 4, with 11 bases in between. Germline loops: CDR1 MDHEN, CDR2 SYDVKM. The length of the CDR3 is 12 residues. Repertoires were generated with immunoSEQ multiplex PCR, while TCRdb's copy carries only in-frame clones and drops some. The table records roughly 150,000 clones, 88% of them present only once. The V gene is TRBV28, the J gene TRBJ1-2; D is ambiguous. This specimen consisted of peripheral blood, obtained on day 0 of MenACWY control vaccination. This TCR came from an adult in good health. Here the CDR3 DNA reads TGTGCCAGCGGGGTGCACATCTATGGCTACACCTTC. Protein sequence: CASGVHIYGYTF.